Presented here are 4 T cell receptor beta chains from one specimen sequenced in a study of CXCR3-negative and CXCR3-positive naive CD8 T cells. cDNA libraries for TRB were generated by 5' RACE incorporating UMI labels. Following a re-call of the 5' RACE reads, TCRdb has one entry per CDR3 protein and lacks DNA. The repertoire shows roughly 130,000 distinct CDR3 sequences; the top ten hold 0.5% to 0.6%. No antigen has been identified for these receptors. Findings and caveats of the study: Researchers report that CXCR3-positive naive cells carry more hydrophobic TRB CDR3s than CXCR3-negative naive cells.

Source material: naive CXCR3+ CD8+ T cells from blood. The subset is: CD45RO-CCR7+CD27+CD95- naive CD8+ T cells expressing CXCR3 (TNR3+). The origin of the receptors is a human donor in good health. Some clones in this sample may be carry-over from other donors' samples.

The V call is TRBV28, the J call TRBJ1-1; absent DNA, TCRdb's TRBD1 call cannot be checked. Germline-derived CDR1 and CDR2 are MDHEN and SYDVKM. This CDR3 has 14 residues. CDR3 amino acids: CASSSEDRVLLAFF.

This chain uses TRBV28 with TRBJ2-2; TCRdb lists TRBD1, though no DNA is available to test this call. The CDR3 is 15 amino acids. Germline V gives CDR1 MDHEN, CDR2 SYDVKM. The CDR3 sequence is CASSLPGQGSGELFF. The whole variable domain, remainder taken from reference TRBV28 and TRBJ2-2, is DVKVTQSSRYLVKRTGEKVFLECVQDMDHENMFWYRQDPGLGLRLIYFSYDVKMKEKGDIPEGYSVSREKKERFSLILESASTNQTSMYLCASSLPGQGSGELFFGEGSRLTVL.

This chain links TRBV30 with TRBJ1-2; the TCRdb D gene call, TRBD1, has no DNA to confirm it. Germline loops: CDR1 GTSNPN, CDR2 SVGIG (reference sequence). CDR3 length: 14 amino acids. CDR3 sequence reads: CAWSVLGTALGYTF.

The chain joins TRBV7-2 to TRBJ1-6. CDR3 length equals 16 residues. CDR1 and CDR2 (germline): SGHTA, FQGNSA. The CDR3 sequence: CASSPHGSVGYSPLHF.